Sequencing of this T cell receptor beta chain was carried out in a study of T cell repertoires and HLA-DP antigens. The wider study: Average DNA input: around 200 ng for CD137+CD4+ sorts, approximately 1,100 ng pre-culture.

Negative selection yielded untouched CD4+ T cells of average approximately 98% purity. The table came from immunoSEQ multiplex PCR; TCRdb's copy has only in-frame clones and leaves some out. The sample carries around 100,000 clones, 90% to 95% recorded once. Findings and caveats of the study: Against one allele, clones undetected before culture averaged roughly 38%; against the other, 50.6%.

Looked up from germline, CDR1 is MGHDK and CDR2 is SYGVNS. The CDR3 contains 13 residues. The V gene lost 6 bases and the J gene lost 5 bases, with 13 bases spanning the gap. Worth noting for this clone: Its antigen is unknown.

The sample taken for sequencing was CD4+ T cells from PBMCs. The TCR sequence derives from a young woman in good health and CMV-seronegative. The chain employs TRBV25-1 and TRBJ1-1; a weak D match, TRBD1 (5 bases). The CDR3 loop reads CASSGAGKTEAFF. The DNA of the CDR3 is TGTGCCAGCAGCGGGGCTGGGAAAACTGAAGCTTTCTTT.